This T cell receptor (beta chain) was obtained from a study of blood T cell repertoires in COVID-19 (dated by TCRdb to about 2020). Describing the broader study: Samples from collaborators originated in the United States, Italy and Spain and spanned both the acute and convalescent phases of COVID-19. Deeply sampled blood TCRbeta repertoires from subjects exposed to, actively infected with, or recovered from COVID-19 were included in the dataset. Where HLA class I and class II types were available, the types were taken from metadata supplied by the sample provider, not from assay-based typing. Nearly every sample came with metadata listing a de-identified subject ID, COVID-19 status, age in years and sex. The material from the prospective study consisted of cDNA or gDNA derived from T cells, B-cell-depleted T cells, or PBMCs. Samples came from the ongoing ImmuneRACE study (first 160 participants) plus 1,254 subjects from 6 global collaborators. The repertoires were released in a freely available public database intended as a resource for research on the immune response to SARS-CoV-2.

Whole blood was collected in K2EDTA tubes by collaborating institutions according to the institutions' own protocols. Collaborator samples were shipped for TCRbeta analysis as frozen whole blood, isolated PBMCs, or DNA extracted from either sample type. What the work shows at the level of the full study, not this receptor alone: The quantity of clinical and demographic metadata differed by source and by participant and was supplied without curation.

The germline V end is reduced by 11 bases and the J end by 4 bases; junction bases left unmatched: 7. Taken from cysteine to phenylalanine, the CDR3 has 13 residues. The retained sequence is limited to the CDR3, 39 bases, with the frame set at the first base. The germline V gene (reference sequence) yields LNHDA for CDR1 and SQIVND for CDR2. The immunoSEQ Assay, a bias-controlled multiplex PCR, was used to amplify TCRbeta CDR3 regions from genomic DNA. For the original study's pipeline: The number of nucleated cells in each sample was estimated by amplification of reference gene primers within the assay. To quantify the absolute abundance of each unique TCRbeta CDR3 rearrangement, sequence reads were collapsed and filtered. For each sample, productive Simpson clonality was calculated as the square root of Simpson's diversity index across productive rearrangements. TCRdb's version of the immuneACCESS table is confined to in-frame rearrangements and falls short of the full clone set. An unresolved V gene accounts for under half of the shortfall where checked; the remainder is of unknown origin. The V and J calls and clone size are taken from that table; D and trimming were inferred from the DNA. The sample table shows about 95,000 clones, and 89% are seen once. The ten largest clones take up about 3.3% of the sample.

On this clone: Its antigen has not been determined. Base qualities were left out, and no much larger clone turns up one base away.

Sequencing was done on a sample of peripheral blood. The clonotype was recovered from a woman in her 70s with acute or convalescent COVID-19. The receptor chain draws on TRBV19 and TRBJ1-5; 8 bases in the middle match TRBD1. The nucleotide sequence reads as follows: TGTGCCCTTTCCGGGACAGGTAATCAGCCCCAGCATTTT. It codes for CALSGTGNQPQHF.